The 17 T cell receptor beta chains presented below share a single source sample, sequenced in a study of T cell responses to AZD1222 COVID-19 vaccine. Here immunoSEQ multiplex PCR was the method, and the copy in TCRdb shows in-frame clones only, minus some. In the table there are more than 15,000 clones, roughly 83% of which are singletons. Sequencing was performed on peripheral blood, taken 28 days after the second AZD1222 dose. These receptors were collected from an adult who received the AZD1222 COVID-19 vaccine.

This chain links TRBV3-1 (or the pseudogene TRBV3-2) with TRBJ1-3; D ambiguous. CDR1 LGHDT and CDR2 YNNKEL come from the germline V gene (reference sequence). Trimming shortened V by 0 bases and J by 0 bases, and 12 bases separated the two germline ends. The CDR3 sequence is 17 residues long. The CDR3 protein is CASSQDVEWSSGNTIYF. CDR3 coding DNA: TGTGCCAGCAGCCAAGATGTCGAGTGGAGCTCTGGAAACACCATATATTTT.

The genes are TRBV10-1 and TRBJ2-2, with TRBD1 matching over 9 bases. Unmatched junction bases numbered 12, after V lost 6 bases and J lost 4 bases. The germline V gene has CDR1 WNHNN and CDR2 SYGVQD (reference sequence). This CDR3 is built from 17 residues. The CDR3 spells CASSQVTGQGPTGELFF. The CDR3 nucleotides read TGCGCCAGCAGCCAAGTTACGGGACAGGGACCCACCGGGGAGCTGTTTTTT.

This chain uses TRBV11-3 with TRBJ1-1, with TRBD1 identical over 7 bases. CDR1 and CDR2 (germline): SGHNT, YENEEA. V shed 5 bases, J shed 7 bases, and the junction held 7 bases outside the gene matches. This CDR3 is 13 amino acids long. The CDR3 reads CASSPTGLYEAFF. CDR3 coding DNA: TGTGCCAGCAGCCCGACAGGGCTGTATGAAGCTTTCTTT.

The chain recombines TRBV28 with TRBJ1-4; perhaps TRBD1 as D (5 bases). Looked up from germline, CDR1 is MDHEN and CDR2 is SYDVKM. This CDR3 has 15 residues. The germline V and J ends were trimmed by 1 base and 0 bases, with 6 bases remaining between them. The CDR3 protein is CASSLLGATNEKLFF. Here the CDR3 DNA reads TGTGCCAGCAGTTTATTGGGGGCAACTAATGAAAAACTGTTTTTT. The whole variable domain, filled in from reference TRBV28 and TRBJ1-4, reads DVKVTQSSRYLVKRTGEKVFLECVQDMDHENMFWYRQDPGLGLRLIYFSYDVKMKEKGDIPEGYSVSREKKERFSLILESASTNQTSMYLCASSLLGATNEKLFFGSGTQLSVL.

This clone occurred once. The chain uses TRBV19 and TRBJ2-7, with 16 bases aligning to TRBD2. The CDR3 is 18 amino acids. Trimming removed 4 bases from V and 3 bases from J; junction bases left unmatched: 9. Germline CDR1 reads LNHDA; CDR2 reads SQIVND (reference sequence). CDR3 sequence: CASSTPGTSGRALYEQYF. CDR3 coding DNA: TGTGCCAGTAGTACCCCCGGGACTAGCGGGAGGGCCCTCTACGAGCAGTACTTC.

The chain is built from TRBV10-3 and TRBJ1-5; 7 bases map to TRBD1. V was clipped by 2 bases and J by 1 base; unmatched bases: 2. The CDR3 sequence is 15 residues long. The germline CDR1 and CDR2 sequences are ENHRY and SYGVKD. The CDR3 coding sequence is TGTGCCATCAGTGAGGCAGGGGGAAGCAATCAGCCCCAGCATTTT. Residues: CAISEAGGSNQPQHF.

The gene calls are TRBV4-2 and TRBJ1-6; a possible D gene is TRBD1 (5 bases). Germline CDR1 and CDR2: LGHNA and YNFKEQ. The CDR3 totals 14 residues. Trimming stripped 4 bases from V and 11 bases from J, with 15 bases between. CDR3 loop: CASSLAAGRTPLHF. CDR3 sequence (DNA): TGTGCCAGCAGCCTCGCGGCAGGGAGGACACCCCTCCACTTT.

The chain recombines TRBV5-6 with TRBJ1-2; D perhaps matches TRBD1 (5 bases). CDR3 length equals 14 residues. The germline gives CDR1 SGHDT, CDR2 YYEEEE. The germline V and J ends were trimmed by 7 bases and 1 base, with 14 bases remaining between them. The chain's CDR3 is CASGYRPSNYGYTF. CDR3 nucleotide sequence: TGTGCCAGCGGATACAGGCCGAGTAACTATGGCTACACCTTC. Full variable domain (missing parts from reference TRBV5-6 and TRBJ1-2): DAGVTQSPTHLIKTRGQQVTLRCSPKSGHDTVSWYQQALGQGPQFIFQYYEEEERQRGNFPDRFSGHQFPNYSSELNVNALLLGDSALYLCASGYRPSNYGYTFGSGTRLTVV.

The chain carries TRBV5-4 and TRBJ2-2; TRBD2 matches 13 bases. With 3 bases clipped from V and 6 bases from J, the junction kept 5 bases outside the gene matches. Per germline, CDR1 SGHNT and CDR2 YYREEE (reference sequence). The CDR3 extends over 16 amino acids. This CDR3 is CASSSGLAGAAGELFF. CDR3 sequence (DNA): TGTGCCAGCAGCTCCGGACTAGCGGGAGCGGCCGGGGAGCTGTTTTTT.

The rearrangement joins TRBV29-1 to TRBJ2-1, with 7 bases lining up with TRBD2. J gave up 2 bases and V 7 bases, and 8 bases lay outside the gene matches. Germline assignment: CDR1 SQVTM and CDR2 ANQGSEA. The CDR3 runs 14 residues. This CDR3 reads CSAGPGLTYNEQFF. The DNA for the CDR3 is TGCAGCGCTGGCCCGGGACTAACCTACAATGAGCAGTTCTTC.

V usage is TRBV9 and J usage is TRBJ1-1; TRBD1 might be the D (6 bases). The ends were cut back, 3 bases at V and 0 bases at J, with 12 bases in the middle. The CDR3 extends over 15 amino acids. CDR1 is SGDLS, CDR2 YYNGEE, per germline. CDR3 sequence reads: CASSGEGDMNTEAFF. The CDR3 bases are TGTGCCAGCAGCGGAGAAGGGGACATGAACACTGAAGCTTTCTTT.

The chain has TRBV7-6 and TRBJ1-1; 7 bases match TRBD1. Germline V lookup: CDR1 SGHVS, CDR2 FNYEAQ. This CDR3 contains 16 residues. J was trimmed by 1 base and V by 2 bases; bases with no gene match: 7. The CDR3 region has the DNA TGTGCCAGCAGCTTACAGATAGGGGGCAAGAACACTGAAGCTTTCTTT. This codes for CASSLQIGGKNTEAFF.

The gene calls are TRBV11-3 and TRBJ2-5; 9 bases fit TRBD2. The CDR3 totals 18 residues. Germline V gene data show CDR1 as SGHNT and CDR2 as YENEEA. Trimming cost V 0 bases and J 5 bases; bases outside gene matches: 13. CDR3 sequence: CASSLDLQGGRALETQYF. The DNA for the CDR3 is TGTGCCAGCAGCTTAGATCTTCAAGGCGGGAGGGCCCTGGAGACCCAGTACTTC. The complete variable domain, with remaining parts taken from reference TRBV11-3 and TRBJ2-5, reads EAGVVQSPRYKIIEKKQPVAFWCNPISGHNTLYWYLQNLGQGPELLIRYENEEAVDDSQLPKDRFSAERLKGVDSTLKIQPAELGDSAVYLCASSLDLQGGRALETQYFGPGTRLLVL.

The chain links TRBV5-1 to TRBJ2-3; tentative D call: TRBD2 (6 bases). This CDR3 has 14 residues. The germline V gene encodes CDR1 SGHRS and CDR2 YFSETQ. V was cut by 5 bases and J by 0 bases, with 10 bases left in between. This CDR3 is CASRPSGSTDTQYF. DNA of the CDR3: TGCGCCAGCAGGCCAAGCGGGAGCACAGATACGCAGTATTTT.

In this sample, this clone turned up once. J is TRBJ2-3 and V is TRBV5-1; D is possibly TRBD2 (6 bases). Germline V gene lookup returns CDR1 SGHRS and CDR2 YFSETQ. The CDR3 spans 16 residues. Trimming pared 4 bases from V and 3 bases from J, leaving 18 bases between. This CDR3 reads CASSPSGTLATDTQYF. CDR3 sequence (DNA): TGCGCCAGCAGCCCCTCCGGGACTCTGGCTACAGATACGCAGTATTTT.

The chain's CDR3 is CASSPSFGGAHTQYF. The CDR3, as DNA: TGTGCCAGCAGCCCCTCGTTTGGAGGGGCACATACGCAGTATTTT. The rearrangement joins TRBV3-1 (or the pseudogene TRBV3-2) to TRBJ2-3, with D tentatively TRBD2 (6 bases). The CDR3 sequence is 15 residues long. The germline V gene encodes CDR1 LGHDT and CDR2 YNNKEL (reference sequence). Trimming left V 4 bases short and J 7 bases short, with 18 bases between.

This clone was observed a handful of times. The rearrangement links TRBV19 to TRBJ2-1; the match to TRBD2 covers 14 bases. The CDR3 length is 15 residues. Germline-derived CDR1 and CDR2 are LNHDA and SQIVND (reference sequence). V lost 5 bases to trimming and J lost 8 bases; unmatched junction nucleotides: 5. The chain's CDR3 is CASSPGTSGSDEQFF. The CDR3 bases are TGTGCCAGTAGTCCCGGGACTAGCGGGAGTGATGAGCAGTTCTTC.